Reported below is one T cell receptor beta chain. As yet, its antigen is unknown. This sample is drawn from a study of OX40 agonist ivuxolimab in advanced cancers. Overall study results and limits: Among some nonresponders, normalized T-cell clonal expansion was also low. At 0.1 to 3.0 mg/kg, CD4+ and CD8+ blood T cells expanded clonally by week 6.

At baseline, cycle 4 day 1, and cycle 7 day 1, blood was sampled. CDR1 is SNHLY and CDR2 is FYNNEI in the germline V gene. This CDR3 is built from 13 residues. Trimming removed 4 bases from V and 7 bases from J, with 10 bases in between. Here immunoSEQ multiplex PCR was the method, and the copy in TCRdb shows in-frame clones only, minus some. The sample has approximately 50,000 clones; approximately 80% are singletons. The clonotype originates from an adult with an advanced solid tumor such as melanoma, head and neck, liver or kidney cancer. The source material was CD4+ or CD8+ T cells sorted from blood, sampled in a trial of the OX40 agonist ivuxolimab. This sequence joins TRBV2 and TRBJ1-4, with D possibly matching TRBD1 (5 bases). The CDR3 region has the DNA TGTGCCAGCAGTGCCAGGGAGGCTGAAAAACTGTTTTTT. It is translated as CASSAREAEKLFF.